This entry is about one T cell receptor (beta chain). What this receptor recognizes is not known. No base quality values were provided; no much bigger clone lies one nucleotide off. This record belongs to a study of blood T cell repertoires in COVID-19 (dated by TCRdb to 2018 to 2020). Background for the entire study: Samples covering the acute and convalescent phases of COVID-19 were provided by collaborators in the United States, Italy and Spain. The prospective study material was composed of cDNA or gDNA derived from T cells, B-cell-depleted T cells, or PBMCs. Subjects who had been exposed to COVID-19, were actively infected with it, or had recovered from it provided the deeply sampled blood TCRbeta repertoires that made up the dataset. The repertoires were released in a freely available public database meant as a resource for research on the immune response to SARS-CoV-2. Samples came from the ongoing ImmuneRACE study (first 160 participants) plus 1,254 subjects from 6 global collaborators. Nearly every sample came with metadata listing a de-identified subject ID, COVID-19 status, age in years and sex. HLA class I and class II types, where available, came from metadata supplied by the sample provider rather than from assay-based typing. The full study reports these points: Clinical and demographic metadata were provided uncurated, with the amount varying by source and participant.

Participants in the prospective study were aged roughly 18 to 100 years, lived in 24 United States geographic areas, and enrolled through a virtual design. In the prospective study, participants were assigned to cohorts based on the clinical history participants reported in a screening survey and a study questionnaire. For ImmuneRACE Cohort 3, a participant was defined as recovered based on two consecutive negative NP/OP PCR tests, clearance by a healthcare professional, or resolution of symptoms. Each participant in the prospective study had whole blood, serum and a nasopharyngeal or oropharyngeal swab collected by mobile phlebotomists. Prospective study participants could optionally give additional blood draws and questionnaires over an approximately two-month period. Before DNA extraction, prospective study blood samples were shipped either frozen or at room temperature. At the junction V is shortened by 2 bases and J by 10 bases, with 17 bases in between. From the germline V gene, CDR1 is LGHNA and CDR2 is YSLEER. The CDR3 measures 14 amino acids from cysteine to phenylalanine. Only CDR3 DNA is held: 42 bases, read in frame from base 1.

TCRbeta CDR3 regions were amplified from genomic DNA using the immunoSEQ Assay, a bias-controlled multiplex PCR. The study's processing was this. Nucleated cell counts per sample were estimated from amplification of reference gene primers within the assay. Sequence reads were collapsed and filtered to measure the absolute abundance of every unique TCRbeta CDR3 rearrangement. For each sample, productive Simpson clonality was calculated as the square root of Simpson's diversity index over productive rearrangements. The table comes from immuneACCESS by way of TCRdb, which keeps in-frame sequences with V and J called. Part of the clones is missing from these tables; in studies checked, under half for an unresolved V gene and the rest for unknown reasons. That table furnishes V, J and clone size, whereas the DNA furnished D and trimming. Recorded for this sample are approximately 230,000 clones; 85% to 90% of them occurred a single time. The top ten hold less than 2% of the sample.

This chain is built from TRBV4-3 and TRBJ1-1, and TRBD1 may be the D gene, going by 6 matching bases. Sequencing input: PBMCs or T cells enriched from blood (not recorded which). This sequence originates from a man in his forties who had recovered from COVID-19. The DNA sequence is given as TGCGCCAGCAGCCAAAGGGGGGCTGGGGAGGGAGCTTTCTTT. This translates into CASSQRGAGEGAFF.